Listed below are T cell receptor beta chains from one sample, sequenced in a study of T cell responses to AZD1222 COVID-19 vaccine. Libraries were prepared by immunoSEQ multiplex PCR; TCRdb keeps only in-frame clonotypes and omits some of them. The data contain approximately 100,000 clones, roughly 91% of them singletons. Specimen: peripheral blood, collected on day 0 of AZD1222 vaccination. The receptor source for this set is an adult in good health. Both conserved end residues are part of each CDR3. D genes are given only for firm matches. Only some rows state a clone size, as once, few, many or a class for expanded clones.

NA	TRBV2	TRBJ1-5	few	TGTGCCAGCAGGCAGGGAGGCCAGCCCCAGCATTTT	CASRQGGQPQHF
NA	TRBV7-2	TRBJ1-2	NA	TGTGCCAGCAGCTTAGATTTCGGGAACTATGGCTACACCTTC	CASSLDFGNYGYTF
NA	TRBV28	TRBJ1-2	once	TGTGCCAGCAGTTTCAGTTCCCCGGTCTATGGCTACACCTTC	CASSFSSPVYGYTF
NA	TRBV6-5	TRBJ1-2	NA	TGTGCCAGCAGTTCGTCCTTGGGGGCGGGCGGCTACACCTTC	CASSSSLGAGGYTF
NA	TRBV7-9	TRBJ1-1	NA	TGTGCCAGCAGCCCTCCAGGGAACACTGAAGCTTTCTTT	CASSPPGNTEAFF
NA	TRBV21-1	TRBJ2-1	once	TGTGCCATCACAGGGCTCTCCTACAATGAGCAGTTCTTC	CAITGLSYNEQFF
NA	TRBV5-1	TRBJ2-3	NA	TGCGCCAGCAGCTTGAGCGTAGATACGCAGTATTTT	CASSLSVDTQYF
TRBD2	TRBV9	TRBJ2-3	NA	TGTGCCAGCAGCGTAGGTTCCGGGGGGATGACAGATACGCAGTATTTT	CASSVGSGGMTDTQYF
NA	TRBV3-1/TRBV3-2	TRBJ1-4	NA	TGTGCCAGCAGCCAAGTAGGGCAGGGGTTTGAAAAACTGTTTTTT	CASSQVGQGFEKLFF
NA	TRBV11-2	TRBJ1-1	NA	TGTGCCAGCAGCTTAATGGGTTTAAGAAGTCTAGTGAACACTGAAGCTTTCTTT	CASSLMGLRSLVNTEAFF
NA	TRBV9	TRBJ2-5	NA	TGTGCCAGCAGGGGATACGGGGAGACCCAGTACTTC	CASRGYGETQYF
NA	TRBV24-1	TRBJ2-2	NA	TGTGCCACCAGACTGACAGTTCCGAACACCGGGGAGCTGTTTTTT	CATRLTVPNTGELFF
NA	TRBV13	TRBJ1-2	NA	TGTGCCAGCAGCTCCACAGACACTTTCCGCTATGGCTACACCTTC	CASSSTDTFRYGYTF
NA	TRBV18	TRBJ1-3	NA	TGTGCCAGCTCACAGGAACCGAGCTCTGGAAACACCATATATTTT	CASSQEPSSGNTIYF
NA	TRBV21-1	TRBJ2-2	NA	TGTGCCAGCACCTCCGGGACAGGGCACAACACCGGGGAGCTGTTTTTT	CASTSGTGHNTGELFF
TRBD1	TRBV19	TRBJ1-2	NA	TGTGCCAGTAGTATGGGTCCAGGGACAGGTGACTATGGCTACACCTTC	CASSMGPGTGDYGYTF
NA	TRBV30	TRBJ1-2	NA	TGTGCCTGGAGTGCCGAGACAGGCTGGCTCTATGGCTACACCTTC	CAWSAETGWLYGYTF
NA	TRBV3-1/TRBV3-2	TRBJ1-2	NA	TGTGCCAGCAGCCCCGGACCGCACATACCTCCTAACTATGGCTACACCTTC	CASSPGPHIPPNYGYTF
NA	TRBV30	TRBJ1-2	NA	TGTGCCTGGAGTGTATCGGCGGGGCTGGGTGGCTACACCTTC	CAWSVSAGLGGYTF
TRBD1	TRBV7-9	TRBJ1-1	NA	TGTGCCAGCAGCTCAAACCCGGGACAGGGGGTCGCTGAAGCTTTCTTT	CASSSNPGQGVAEAFF
TRBD1	TRBV6-5	TRBJ1-1	few	TGTGCCAGCAGGTATACAGGGGTCAGGACTGAAGCTTTCTTT	CASRYTGVRTEAFF
NA	TRBV28	TRBJ1-5	few	TGTGCCAGCAGAACGGTAAGGGGTGGTCAGCCCCAGCATTTT	CASRTVRGGQPQHF
NA	TRBV27	TRBJ1-3	NA	TGTGCCAGCAGTTTATCTTTTGGGGCTGGAAACACCATATATTTT	CASSLSFGAGNTIYF
TRBD1	TRBV7-2	TRBJ1-6	NA	TGTGCCAGCAGCTTAGGTGCAGGGGGCCTTTATTCACCCCTCCACTTT	CASSLGAGGLYSPLHF
NA	TRBV19	TRBJ2-2	NA	TGTGCCAGTACCACTTCCAAACGGGGGTCCCTAAACACCGGGGAGCTGTTTTTT	CASTTSKRGSLNTGELFF
TRBD1	TRBV4-1	TRBJ1-2	once	TGCGCCAGCAGCCCCCAGCCGGGACAGGTAACCGGTGGCTACACCTTC	CASSPQPGQVTGGYTF
TRBD2	TRBV2	TRBJ2-2	few	TGTGCCAGCAGTATTCCGGGACTAGCGGTGAACACCGGGGAGCTGTTTTTT	CASSIPGLAVNTGELFF
NA	TRBV5-1	TRBJ2-2	NA	TGCGCCAGCAGCTTGACTGTGAACACCGGGGAGCTGTTTTTT	CASSLTVNTGELFF
TRBD1	TRBV7-2	TRBJ2-5	NA	TGTGCCAGCAGCCGGGACAGGGGTCGAGAGACCCAGTACTTC	CASSRDRGRETQYF
TRBD1	TRBV24-1	TRBJ2-6	NA	TGTGCCACCAGTGATTTGAGAAGGACAGGGATTCTCTCTGGGGCCAACGTCCTGACTTTC	CATSDLRRTGILSGANVLTF
NA	TRBV5-6	TRBJ2-5	NA	TGTGCCAGCAGCTTGGGGTGGGGGCCGGGTCAAGAGACCCAGTACTTC	CASSLGWGPGQETQYF
NA	TRBV13	TRBJ2-7	NA	TGTGCCAGCAGCGCCCCCTCGTTGGGGTCCCGCTCCTACGAGCAGTACTTC	CASSAPSLGSRSYEQYF
TRBD2	TRBV28	TRBJ2-3	NA	TGTGCCAGCAGTTTGACTAGCGGGGACACAGATACGCAGTATTTT	CASSLTSGDTDTQYF
TRBD1	TRBV30	TRBJ1-2	NA	TGTGCCTGGAGTACCTTGACAGGGGTGGGAGGCTACACCTTC	CAWSTLTGVGGYTF
TRBD1	TRBV28	TRBJ1-2	NA	TGTGCCAGCAGTTCTCAGGGGGACGGCTACACCTTC	CASSSQGDGYTF
NA	TRBV9	TRBJ1-3	NA	TGTGCCAGCAGCGTAGCTACGGCAGGCCCTGGAAACACCATATATTTT	CASSVATAGPGNTIYF
TRBD1	TRBV5-4	TRBJ1-5	NA	TGTGCCAGCAGCCACACGGGACGGACAGGGGTCAATCAGCCCCAGCATTTT	CASSHTGRTGVNQPQHF
NA	TRBV15	TRBJ1-1	NA	TGTGCCACCAGCGCTGGTACGACAGCTACGAACACTGAAGCTTTCTTT	CATSAGTTATNTEAFF
NA	TRBV7-8	TRBJ2-7	NA	TGTGCCAGCAGCTTAGTATCCCAATATGATTACGAGCAGTACTTC	CASSLVSQYDYEQYF
TRBD2	TRBV5-4	TRBJ2-3	few	TGTGCCAGCAGCTTAGCGGGGGGGCTGGATACGCAGTATTTT	CASSLAGGLDTQYF
TRBD1	TRBV29-1	TRBJ1-1	NA	TGCAGCGTTGTTTCCCCGACAGGGGCGCGTCCTGAAGCTTTCTTT	CSVVSPTGARPEAFF
TRBD1	TRBV2	TRBJ1-5	once	TGTGCCAGCAGTGAACCTCAGGGGGTTCTTTATCAGCCCCAGCATTTT	CASSEPQGVLYQPQHF
NA	TRBV4-3	TRBJ1-1	NA	TGCGCCAGCAGTCCCTCCCGGGGTTATTCTGAAGCTTTCTTT	CASSPSRGYSEAFF
NA	TRBV28	TRBJ2-3	NA	TGTGCCAGCACTAGGTCCGTAGATACGCAGTATTTT	CASTRSVDTQYF
TRBD1	TRBV18	TRBJ1-6	NA	TGTGCCAGCTCAGCAAACACGGGACAGGGGGGATCACCCCTCCACTTT	CASSANTGQGGSPLHF
NA	TRBV7-2	TRBJ2-3	NA	TGTGCCAGCAGCTTAGTGTGGGGCACAGATACGCAGTATTTT	CASSLVWGTDTQYF
NA	TRBV3-1/TRBV3-2	TRBJ2-3	NA	TGTGCCAGCGAGTATCCTAGAGTTAGCACAGATACGCAGTATTTT	CASEYPRVSTDTQYF
NA	TRBV7-2	TRBJ2-6	NA	TGTGCCAGCAGCTTAGGCTCGGCCAACGTCCTGACTTTC	CASSLGSANVLTF
TRBD1	TRBV25-1	TRBJ1-1	NA	TGTGCCAGCAGACAGGGGCGAGGGGTATACACTGAAGCTTTCTTT	CASRQGRGVYTEAFF
NA	TRBV9	TRBJ1-5	NA	TGTGCCAGCAGCGTAGGAGGGCCCCAGCCCCAGCATTTT	CASSVGGPQPQHF
NA	TRBV12-3/TRBV12-4	TRBJ1-2	NA	TGTGCCAGCAGTGGGTTAGTTTACTATGGCTACACCTTC	CASSGLVYYGYTF
NA	TRBV5-1	TRBJ2-1	NA	TGCGCCAGCAGCTTCGCGGGCTCTGGCGTCGATGAGCAGTTCTTC	CASSFAGSGVDEQFF